These T cell receptor beta chains were read from a single sample in a study of Ad26.COV2.S vaccination and SARS-CoV-2 variants. Measured with immunoSEQ multiplex PCR; TCRdb has only the in-frame clones, and not every one. The sample includes around 400,000 clones, about four fifths of them seen just once. The sequenced sample was peripheral blood, obtained in a trial of Ad26.COV2.S vaccine versus placebo. Every receptor here comes from a person between 18 and 65 years old who received the Ad26.COV2.S COVID-19 vaccine or a placebo. CDR3s include the opening cysteine and the closing phenylalanine or tryptophan. The D gene is left open where the match is weak.

v_gene	d_gene	j_gene	CDR3aa
TRBV9	.	TRBJ2-3	CASSRWGDTDTQYF
TRBV6-6	.	TRBJ1-6	CATSPGAYSPLHF
TRBV4-3	.	TRBJ1-1	CASSQEGTVNTEAFF
TRBV7-2	TRBD2	TRBJ2-7	CASSWTSGPYEQYF
TRBV21-1	.	TRBJ1-1	CASRNPTVDGIWNTEAFF
TRBV9	TRBD1	TRBJ1-2	CASSLSRTGKGYTF
TRBV30	.	TRBJ2-7	CAWSVFPSAYEQYF
TRBV20-1	TRBD1	TRBJ2-2	CSASPDRGPHGELFF
TRBV12-3/TRBV12-4	.	TRBJ1-2	CASSPQGTDGYTF
TRBV5-1	.	TRBJ1-2	CASSLGQEANGYTF
TRBV5-1	.	TRBJ2-5	CASSFGQVETQYF
TRBV7-3	.	TRBJ2-5	CASSRMIQETQYF
TRBV30	.	TRBJ2-1	CAWSTTYNEQFF
TRBV2	.	TRBJ2-7	CASRLGGRGYEQYF
TRBV18	.	TRBJ1-1	CASSSQGSIEAFF
TRBV7-3	.	TRBJ1-3	CASSLGPGNTIYF
TRBV12-3/TRBV12-4	.	TRBJ1-1	CASSRKGNTDAFF
TRBV18	TRBD1	TRBJ1-6	CASSPTGGGNSPLHF
TRBV5-1	.	TRBJ2-1	CASSSGAGDNEQFF
TRBV27	.	TRBJ2-5	CASSLSRGTSQETQYF
TRBV4-1	.	TRBJ2-3	CASSPYRDALNTQYF
TRBV13	TRBD2	TRBJ2-1	CASRSGTSYYNEQFF
TRBV28	.	TRBJ2-1	CASSPWDSSNEEQFF
TRBV6-1	.	TRBJ2-1	CASSDYSYYSSYNEQFF
TRBV3-1/TRBV3-2	.	TRBJ1-1	CASSLQVPGTEAFF
TRBV6-5	.	TRBJ1-4	CASRLSVTNEKLFF
TRBV6-2/TRBV6-3	.	TRBJ2-5	CASSYYGRSRARETQYF
TRBV21-1	.	TRBJ2-3	CASSKEKRSSTDTQYF
TRBV7-2	.	TRBJ1-5	CASSLSADSNQPQHF
TRBV11-3	TRBD2	TRBJ2-7	CASSVRQGLAGGPRYEQYF
TRBV3-1/TRBV3-2	TRBD2	TRBJ2-1	CASSPPGTTYNEQFF
TRBV5-4	.	TRBJ2-3	CASSPGGARSTDTQYF
TRBV7-9	.	TRBJ2-3	CASRGEGTDTQYF
TRBV7-3	.	TRBJ2-3	CASSQPGDTQYF
TRBV21-1	.	TRBJ2-7	CASTLRDGDYEQYF